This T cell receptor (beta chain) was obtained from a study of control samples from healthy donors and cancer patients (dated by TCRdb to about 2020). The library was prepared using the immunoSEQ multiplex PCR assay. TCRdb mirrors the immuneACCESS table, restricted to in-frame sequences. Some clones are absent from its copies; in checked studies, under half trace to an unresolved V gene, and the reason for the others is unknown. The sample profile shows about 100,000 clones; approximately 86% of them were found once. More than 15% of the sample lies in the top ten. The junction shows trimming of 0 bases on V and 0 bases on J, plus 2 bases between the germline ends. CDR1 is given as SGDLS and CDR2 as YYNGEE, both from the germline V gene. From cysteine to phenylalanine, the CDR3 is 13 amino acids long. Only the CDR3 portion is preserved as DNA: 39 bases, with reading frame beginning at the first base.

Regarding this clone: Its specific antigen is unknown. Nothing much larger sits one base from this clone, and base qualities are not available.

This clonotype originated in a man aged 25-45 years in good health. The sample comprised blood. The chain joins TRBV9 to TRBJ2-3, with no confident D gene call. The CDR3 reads CASSVVSTDTQYF. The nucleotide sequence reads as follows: TGTGCCAGCAGCGTAGTGAGCACAGATACGCAGTATTTT.